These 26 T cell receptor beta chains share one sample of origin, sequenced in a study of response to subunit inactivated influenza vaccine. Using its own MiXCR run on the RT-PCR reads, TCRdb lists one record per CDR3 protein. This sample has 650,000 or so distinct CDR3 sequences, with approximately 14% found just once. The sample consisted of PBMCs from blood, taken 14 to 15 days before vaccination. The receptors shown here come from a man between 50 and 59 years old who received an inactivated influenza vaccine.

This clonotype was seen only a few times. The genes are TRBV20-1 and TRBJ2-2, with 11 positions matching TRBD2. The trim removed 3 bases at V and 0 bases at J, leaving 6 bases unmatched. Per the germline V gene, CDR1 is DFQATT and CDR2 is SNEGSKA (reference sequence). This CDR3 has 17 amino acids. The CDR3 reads CSARDTGLAANTGELFF. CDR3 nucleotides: TGCAGTGCTAGGGATACGGGACTAGCGGCGAACACCGGGGAGCTGTTTTTT.

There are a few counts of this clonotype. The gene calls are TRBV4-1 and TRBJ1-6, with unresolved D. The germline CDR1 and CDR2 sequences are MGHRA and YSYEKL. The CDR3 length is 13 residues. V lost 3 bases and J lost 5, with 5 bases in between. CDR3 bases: TGCGCCAGCAGCCAGATAAATAATTCACCCCTCCACTTT. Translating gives CASSQINNSPLHF.

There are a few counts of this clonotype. As DNA, the CDR3 is TGTGCCAGCAGTGAGGGGGGAACAGGATTAGCGTCACCCCTCCACTTT. It translates to CASSEGGTGLASPLHF. The chain combines TRBV2 with TRBJ1-6; tentative D call: TRBD1 (5 bases). V was pared by 3 bases and J by 10 bases, with 19 bases between. CDR3 size: 16 residues. In germline, CDR1 is SNHLY, CDR2 FYNNEI.

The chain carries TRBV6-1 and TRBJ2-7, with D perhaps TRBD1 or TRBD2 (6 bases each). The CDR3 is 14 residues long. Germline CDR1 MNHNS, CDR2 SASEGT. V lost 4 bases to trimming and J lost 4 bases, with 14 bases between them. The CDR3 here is CASSANRDSYEQYF. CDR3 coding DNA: TGTGCCAGCAGTGCCAACAGGGACTCGTACGAGCAGTACTTC.

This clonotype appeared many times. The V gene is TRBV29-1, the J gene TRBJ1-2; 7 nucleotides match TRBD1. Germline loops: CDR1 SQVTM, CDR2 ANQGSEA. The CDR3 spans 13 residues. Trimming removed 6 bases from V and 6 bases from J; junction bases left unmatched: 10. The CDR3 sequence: CSVADRDFHGYTF. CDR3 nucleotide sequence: TGCAGCGTAGCCGACAGGGATTTTCATGGCTACACCTTC.

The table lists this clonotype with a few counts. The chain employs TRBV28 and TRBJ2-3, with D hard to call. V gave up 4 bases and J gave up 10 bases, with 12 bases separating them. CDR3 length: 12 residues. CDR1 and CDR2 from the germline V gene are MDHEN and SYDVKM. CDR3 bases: TGTGCCAGCAGTTCACTACAGACGGCGCAGTATTTT. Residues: CASSSLQTAQYF. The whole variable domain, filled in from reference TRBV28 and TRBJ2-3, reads DVKVTQSSRYLVKRTGEKVFLECVQDMDHENMFWYRQDPGLGLRLIYFSYDVKMKEKGDIPEGYSVSREKKERFSLILESASTNQTSMYLCASSSLQTAQYFGPGTRLTVL.

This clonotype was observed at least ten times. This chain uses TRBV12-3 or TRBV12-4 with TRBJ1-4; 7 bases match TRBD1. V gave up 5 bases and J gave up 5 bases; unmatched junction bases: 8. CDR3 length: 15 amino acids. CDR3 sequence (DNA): TGTGCCAGCAGTCACCGGGACAGATCAAATGAAAAACTGTTTTTT. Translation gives CASSHRDRSNEKLFF.

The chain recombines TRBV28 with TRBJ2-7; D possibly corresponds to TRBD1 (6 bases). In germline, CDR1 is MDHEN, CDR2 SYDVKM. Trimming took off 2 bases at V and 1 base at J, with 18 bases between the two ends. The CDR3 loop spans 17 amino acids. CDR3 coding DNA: TGTGCCAGCAGTTTACCCCCAACAGGGTCTGAGTCCTACGAGCAGTACTTC. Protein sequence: CASSLPPTGSESYEQYF.

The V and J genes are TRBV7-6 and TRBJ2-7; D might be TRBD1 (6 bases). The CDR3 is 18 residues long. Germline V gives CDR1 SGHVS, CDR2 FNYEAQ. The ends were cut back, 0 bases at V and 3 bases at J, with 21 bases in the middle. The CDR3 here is CASSLAGRDNPRGYEQYF. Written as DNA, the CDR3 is TGTGCCAGCAGCTTAGCGGGAAGGGACAACCCAAGAGGCTACGAGCAGTACTTC.

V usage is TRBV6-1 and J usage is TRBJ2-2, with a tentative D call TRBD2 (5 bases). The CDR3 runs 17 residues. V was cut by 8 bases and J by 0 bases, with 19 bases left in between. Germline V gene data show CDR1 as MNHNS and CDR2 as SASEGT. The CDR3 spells CASLDRLRTANTGELFF. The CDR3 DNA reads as TGTGCCAGCCTTGACCGGCTTAGGACTGCGAACACCGGGGAGCTGTTTTTT.

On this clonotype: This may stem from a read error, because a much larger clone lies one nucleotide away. In DNA, the CDR3 is TGTGCCAGCAGTGAGGGGTTCACCGCGGAGCTGTTTTTT. Its protein product is CASSEGFTAELFF. The chain links TRBV2 to TRBJ2-2; D is undetermined. This CDR3 spans 13 amino acids. CDR1 and CDR2 (germline): SNHLY, FYNNEI.

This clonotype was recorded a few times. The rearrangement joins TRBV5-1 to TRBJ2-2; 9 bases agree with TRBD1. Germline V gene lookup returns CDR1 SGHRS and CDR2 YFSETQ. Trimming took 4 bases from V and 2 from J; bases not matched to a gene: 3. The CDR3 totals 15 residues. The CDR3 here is CASSVDRGNTGELFF. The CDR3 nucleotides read TGCGCCAGCAGCGTGGACAGGGGTAACACCGGGGAGCTGTTTTTT.

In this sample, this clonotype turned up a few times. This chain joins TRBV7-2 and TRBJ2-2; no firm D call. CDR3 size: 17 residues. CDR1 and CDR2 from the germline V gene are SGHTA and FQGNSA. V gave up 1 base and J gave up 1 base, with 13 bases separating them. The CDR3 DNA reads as TGTGCCAGCAGCTTAGTGTATCCGGATAGGAACACCGGGGAGCTGTTTTTT. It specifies CASSLVYPDRNTGELFF. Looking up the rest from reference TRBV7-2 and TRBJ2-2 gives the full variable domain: GAGVSQSPSNKVTEKGKDVELRCDPISGHTALYWYRQSLGQGLEFLIYFQGNSAPDKSGLPSDRFSAERTGGSVSTLTIQRTQQEDSAVYLCASSLVYPDRNTGELFFGEGSRLTVL.

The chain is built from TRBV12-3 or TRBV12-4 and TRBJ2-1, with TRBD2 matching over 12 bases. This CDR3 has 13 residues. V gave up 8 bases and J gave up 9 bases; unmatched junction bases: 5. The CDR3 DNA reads TGTGCCAGCCGACTAGCGGGAGTAACTGAGCAGTTCTTC. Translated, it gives CASRLAGVTEQFF.

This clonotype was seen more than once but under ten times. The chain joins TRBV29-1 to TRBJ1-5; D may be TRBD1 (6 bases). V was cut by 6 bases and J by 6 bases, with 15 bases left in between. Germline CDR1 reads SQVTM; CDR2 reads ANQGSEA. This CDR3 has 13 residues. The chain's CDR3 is CSVDTGPGQPQHF. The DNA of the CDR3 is TGCAGCGTGGATACAGGGCCGGGTCAGCCCCAGCATTTT.

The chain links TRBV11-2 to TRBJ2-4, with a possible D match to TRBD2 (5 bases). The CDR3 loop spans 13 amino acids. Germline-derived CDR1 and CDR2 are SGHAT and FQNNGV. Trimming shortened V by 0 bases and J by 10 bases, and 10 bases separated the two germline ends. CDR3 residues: CASSLDYWRIQYF. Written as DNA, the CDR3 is TGTGCCAGCAGCTTAGATTATTGGAGGATTCAGTACTTC.

CDR3 coding DNA: TGCAGTGCGAGAAGCACCGGGGAGCTGTTTTTT. Protein: CSARSTGELFF. The genes are TRBV20-1 and TRBJ2-2, with D unresolved. This CDR3 has 11 residues. Trimming took 6 bases from V and 4 from J, leaving 6 bases between them. The germline V gene encodes CDR1 DFQATT and CDR2 SNEGSKA (reference sequence).

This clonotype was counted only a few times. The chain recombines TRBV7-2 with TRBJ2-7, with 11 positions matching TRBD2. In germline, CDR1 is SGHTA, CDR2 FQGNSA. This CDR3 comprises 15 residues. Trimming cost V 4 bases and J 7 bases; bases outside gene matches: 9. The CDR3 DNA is TGTGCCAGCAGCTCCGGGACTAGCGGTTTTTGGGAGCAGTACTTC. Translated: CASSSGTSGFWEQYF. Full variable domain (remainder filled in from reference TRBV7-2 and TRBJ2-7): GAGVSQSPSNKVTEKGKDVELRCDPISGHTALYWYRQSLGQGLEFLIYFQGNSAPDKSGLPSDRFSAERTGGSVSTLTIQRTQQEDSAVYLCASSSGTSGFWEQYFGPGTRLTVT.

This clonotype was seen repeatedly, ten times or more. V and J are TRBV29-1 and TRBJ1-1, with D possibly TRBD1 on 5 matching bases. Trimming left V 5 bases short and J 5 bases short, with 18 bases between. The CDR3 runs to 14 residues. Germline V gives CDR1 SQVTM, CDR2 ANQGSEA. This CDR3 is CSVHPQGASTEAFF. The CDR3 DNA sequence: TGCAGCGTTCACCCCCAGGGAGCGAGTACTGAAGCTTTCTTT.

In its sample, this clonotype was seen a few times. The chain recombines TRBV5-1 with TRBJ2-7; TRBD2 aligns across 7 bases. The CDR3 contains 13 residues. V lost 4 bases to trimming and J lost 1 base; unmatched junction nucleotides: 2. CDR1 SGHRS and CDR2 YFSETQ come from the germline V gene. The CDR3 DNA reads TGCGCCAGCAGCAGGGAGGGTTCCTACGAGCAGTACTTC. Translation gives CASSREGSYEQYF.

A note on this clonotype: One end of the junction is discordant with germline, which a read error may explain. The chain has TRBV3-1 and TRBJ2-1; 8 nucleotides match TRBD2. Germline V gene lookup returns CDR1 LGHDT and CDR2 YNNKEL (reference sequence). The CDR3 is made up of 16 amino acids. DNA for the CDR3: TGTGCCAGCAGCCAATCTCTAGCGGGTCCCTGGAGTGAGCAGGTCTTC. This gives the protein CASSQSLAGPWSEQVF.

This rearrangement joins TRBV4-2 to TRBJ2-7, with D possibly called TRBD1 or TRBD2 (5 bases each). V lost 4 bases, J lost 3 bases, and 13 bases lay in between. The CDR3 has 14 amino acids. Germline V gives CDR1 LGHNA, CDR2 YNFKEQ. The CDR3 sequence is CASSPGQSDYEQYF. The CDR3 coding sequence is TGTGCCAGCAGCCCGGGGCAGAGTGACTACGAGCAGTACTTC.

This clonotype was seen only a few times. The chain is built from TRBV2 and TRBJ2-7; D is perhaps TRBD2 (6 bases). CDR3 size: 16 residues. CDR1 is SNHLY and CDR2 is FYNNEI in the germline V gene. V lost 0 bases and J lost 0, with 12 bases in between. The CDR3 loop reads CASSEARLASSYEQYF. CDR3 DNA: TGTGCCAGCAGTGAAGCGCGGCTAGCGAGCTCCTACGAGCAGTACTTC. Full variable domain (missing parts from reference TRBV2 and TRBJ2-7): EPEVTQTPSHQVTQMGQEVILRCVPISNHLYFYWYRQILGQKVEFLVSFYNNEISEKSEIFDDQFSVERPDGSNFTLKIRSTKLEDSAMYFCASSEARLASSYEQYFGPGTRLTVT.

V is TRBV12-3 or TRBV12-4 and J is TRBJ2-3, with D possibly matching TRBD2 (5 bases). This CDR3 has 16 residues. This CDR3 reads CAISPVLRAFYDTQYF. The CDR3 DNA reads TGTGCGATAAGTCCCGTCCTGAGGGCCTTCTACGATACGCAGTATTTT.

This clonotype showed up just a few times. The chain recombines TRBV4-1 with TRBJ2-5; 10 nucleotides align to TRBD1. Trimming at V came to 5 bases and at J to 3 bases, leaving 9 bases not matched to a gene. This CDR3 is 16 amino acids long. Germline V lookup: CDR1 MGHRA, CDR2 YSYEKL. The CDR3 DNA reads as TGCGCCAGCAGCTTGCAGACAGGGGGCGTTGAAGAGACCCAGTACTTC. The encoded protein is CASSLQTGGVEETQYF.

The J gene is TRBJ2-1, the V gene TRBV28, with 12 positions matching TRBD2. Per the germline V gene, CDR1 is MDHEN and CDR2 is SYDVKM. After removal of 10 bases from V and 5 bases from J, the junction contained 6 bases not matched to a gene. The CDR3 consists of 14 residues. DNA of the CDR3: TGTGCCACCCTCCTAGCGGGAGGGAACAATGAGCAGTTCTTC. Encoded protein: CATLLAGGNNEQFF.